Following are 7 T cell receptor beta chains from one sample sequenced in a study of blood T cell repertoires in COVID-19. Method: immunoSEQ multiplex PCR; TCRdb's copy keeps in-frame clones and lacks some. The table shows 250,000 to 300,000 clones, with about 85% occurring only once. Sequences were obtained from PBMCs or T cells enriched from blood (not recorded which). Receptors were obtained from a woman between 50 and 59 years old who had been exposed to COVID-19.

This sequence joins TRBV6-4 and TRBJ2-3, with TRBD2 as a possible D gene (5 bases). V was pared by 5 bases and J by 5 bases, with 11 bases between. Germline CDR1 MRHNA, CDR2 SNTAGT. The CDR3 consists of 13 residues. In nucleotides, the CDR3 is TGTGCCAGCAGTCGGGATATTCAAGATACGCAGTATTTT. It translates to CASSRDIQDTQYF.

The V and J genes are TRBV9 and TRBJ1-2; 10 nucleotides align to TRBD1. Per germline, CDR1 SGDLS and CDR2 YYNGEE. V lost 4 bases, J lost 6 bases, and 9 bases stayed unmatched. The CDR3 contains 15 residues. CDR3 nucleotide sequence: TGTGCCAGCAGCTTTAATTCCGGGACAGGGGATGGCTACACCTTC. As protein: CASSFNSGTGDGYTF.

The chain carries TRBV4-1 and TRBJ2-3; 7 nucleotides line up with TRBD1. The CDR3 totals 14 residues. With 5 bases clipped from V and 1 base from J, the junction kept 3 bases outside the gene matches. The germline gives CDR1 MGHRA, CDR2 YSYEKL. CDR3 amino acids: CASSTTGGTDTQYF. The CDR3 bases are TGCGCCAGCAGCACCACAGGGGGCACAGATACGCAGTATTTT.

This clone was recorded at least ten times. The chain is built from TRBV6-2 or TRBV6-3 and TRBJ1-5; D unclear. The CDR3 consists of 14 residues. Germline assignment: CDR1 MNHEY and CDR2 SVGEGT. V dropped 2 bases and J dropped 6 bases, with 11 bases sitting between them. The CDR3 DNA reads TGTGCCAGCAGTTACGGGCCTTTTCCTCAGCCCCAGCATTTT. This sequence encodes CASSYGPFPQPQHF.

This clone was seen a few times. The V gene is TRBV27, the J gene TRBJ1-6; 11 bases line up with TRBD1. Germline values: CDR1 MNHEY, CDR2 SMNVEV (reference sequence). The CDR3 contains 16 residues. Trimming cost V 3 bases and J 9 bases; bases outside gene matches: 7. The CDR3 DNA is TGTGCCAGCAGTTTTAGTGGGACAGGGGGAGGTTCACCCCTCCACTTT. As protein: CASSFSGTGGGSPLHF.

The chain employs TRBV27 and TRBJ2-3, with D possibly matching TRBD1 (6 bases). Germline CDR1 reads MNHEY; CDR2 reads SMNVEV (reference sequence). The CDR3 spans 14 residues. The germline V and J ends were trimmed by 4 bases and 8 bases, with 16 bases remaining between them. The CDR3 nucleotides read TGTGCCAGCAGTTCGGTGGGGGCGCGAGGTACGCAGTATTTT. Protein sequence: CASSSVGARGTQYF.

The rearrangement joins TRBV21-1 to TRBJ1-4. TRBV21-1 is classified as a pseudogene. The CDR3 has 17 residues. CDR3 residues: CASSPLHSSTTNEKLFF. In nucleotides, the CDR3 is TGTGCCAGCAGCCCCCTCCACTCGTCTACAACTAATGAAAAACTGTTTTTT.